The 8 T cell receptor beta chains below all came from one sample that was sequenced in a study of preoperative IRX-2 immunotherapy in early breast cancer. The table came from immunoSEQ multiplex PCR; TCRdb's copy has only in-frame clones and leaves some out. The table records some 99,000 clones, about nine tenths of them present only once. Treatment described: preoperative locoregional IRX-2 cytokine immunotherapy. The sequenced sample was tumor tissue, obtained after IRX-2 immunotherapy. These receptors all stem from a human donor with breast cancer.

This clone came up once. This chain joins TRBV5-1 and TRBJ2-3; no clear D gene. Germline V lookup: CDR1 SGHRS, CDR2 YFSETQ. The V end lost 0 bases, the J end lost 0 bases, and 8 bases lay between the germline ends. This CDR3 has 15 amino acids. CDR3 amino acids: CASSLEPTSTDTQYF. Written as DNA, the CDR3 is TGCGCCAGCAGCTTGGAACCGACGAGCACAGATACGCAGTATTTT.

The rearrangement links TRBV6-8 to TRBJ2-2; TRBD1 matches at 12 bases. Trimming removed 0 bases from V and 4 bases from J; junction bases left unmatched: 9. CDR1 and CDR2 from the germline V gene are MNHGY and SAAAGT. This CDR3 has 19 residues. CDR3 coding DNA: TGTGCCAGCAGTTACTCGCCGCATAGGGGACAGGGGGCCACCGGGGAGCTGTTTTTT. This codes for CASSYSPHRGQGATGELFF.

The genes are TRBV29-1 and TRBJ1-5; D call uncertain. Trimming cost V 6 bases and J 5 bases, with 17 bases left between them. The CDR3 runs to 14 residues. Germline values: CDR1 SQVTM, CDR2 ANQGSEA. The CDR3 DNA is TGCAGCGTCGTTGAGGGCGGAAGAGATCAGCCCCAGCATTTT. Translation gives CSVVEGGRDQPQHF.

The chain joins TRBV19 to TRBJ2-2, with D perhaps TRBD2 (6 bases). V gave up 5 bases and J gave up 4 bases, with 14 bases separating them. CDR1 and CDR2 from the germline V gene are LNHDA and SQIVND (reference sequence). This CDR3 has 15 amino acids. CDR3 loop: CASSSEGRGTGELFF. The CDR3 region has the DNA TGTGCCAGTAGTTCGGAGGGGCGAGGCACCGGGGAGCTGTTTTTT.

The rearrangement joins TRBV10-3 to TRBJ1-2; D gene unclear. Trimming left V 0 bases short and J 5 bases short, with 13 bases between. Germline CDR1 is ENHRY and CDR2 is SYGVKD. This CDR3 region has 15 residues. The CDR3 sequence is CAISESDGKSYGYTF. The CDR3 DNA is TGTGCCATCAGTGAGTCCGATGGGAAGTCATATGGCTACACCTTC.

This sequence joins TRBV10-3 and TRBJ2-1; TRBD1 aligns across 8 bases. Trimming cost V 3 bases and J 4 bases; bases outside gene matches: 8. This CDR3 comprises 16 residues. Germline lookup yields CDR1 ENHRY and CDR2 SYGVKD. This CDR3 is CAISDPTGQDYNEQFF. In DNA, the CDR3 is TGTGCCATCAGTGACCCAACGGGACAGGATTACAATGAGCAGTTCTTC.

The chain has TRBV18 and TRBJ1-3; D is undetermined. V dropped 3 bases and J dropped 0 bases, with 9 bases sitting between them. Looked up from germline, CDR1 is KGHSH and CDR2 is LQKENI. The CDR3 is 15 residues long. DNA for the CDR3: TGTGCCAGCTCACCTCTCGGAGGCTCTGGAAACACCATATATTTT. Its translation: CASSPLGGSGNTIYF.

The chain recombines TRBV5-1 with TRBJ2-5; the D gene is possibly TRBD1 (6 bases). The CDR3 runs to 16 residues. The V end was cut by 0 bases, the J end by 5 bases, with 17 bases between. The germline V gene encodes CDR1 SGHRS and CDR2 YFSETQ. The CDR3 DNA is TGCGCCAGCAGCTTGGACGCAGGAGCTCAGGGGGAGACCCAGTACTTC. It specifies CASSLDAGAQGETQYF.